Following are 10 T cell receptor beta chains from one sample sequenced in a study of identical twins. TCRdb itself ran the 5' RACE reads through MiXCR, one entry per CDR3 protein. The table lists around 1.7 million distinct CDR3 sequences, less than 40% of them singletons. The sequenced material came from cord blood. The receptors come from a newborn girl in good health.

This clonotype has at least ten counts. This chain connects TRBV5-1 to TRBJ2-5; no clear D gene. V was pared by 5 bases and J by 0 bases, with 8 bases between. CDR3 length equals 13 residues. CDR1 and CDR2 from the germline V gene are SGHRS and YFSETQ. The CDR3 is CASSLPNQETQYF. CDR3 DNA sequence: TGCGCCAGCAGTCTCCCAAACCAAGAGACCCAGTACTTC. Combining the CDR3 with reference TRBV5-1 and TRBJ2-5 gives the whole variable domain KAGVTQTPRYLIKTRGQQVTLSCSPISGHRSVSWYQQTPGQGLQFLFEYFSETQRNKGNFPGRFSGRQFSNSRSEMNVSTLELGDSALYLCASSLPNQETQYFGPGTRLLVL.

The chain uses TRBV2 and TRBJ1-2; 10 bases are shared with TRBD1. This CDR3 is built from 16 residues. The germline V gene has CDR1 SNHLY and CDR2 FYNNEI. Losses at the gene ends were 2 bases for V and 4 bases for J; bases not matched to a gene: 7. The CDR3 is CASSEWGQGSLYGYTF. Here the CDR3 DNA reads TGTGCCAGCAGTGAATGGGGACAGGGGAGTCTCTATGGCTACACCTTC.

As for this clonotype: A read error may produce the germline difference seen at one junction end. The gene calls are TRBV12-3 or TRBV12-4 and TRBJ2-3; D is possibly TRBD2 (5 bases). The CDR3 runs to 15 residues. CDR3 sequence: CASTSRLGGTYTQYF. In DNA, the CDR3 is TGTGCCAGCACCTCTCGGTTAGGAGGCACATATACGCAGTATTTT.

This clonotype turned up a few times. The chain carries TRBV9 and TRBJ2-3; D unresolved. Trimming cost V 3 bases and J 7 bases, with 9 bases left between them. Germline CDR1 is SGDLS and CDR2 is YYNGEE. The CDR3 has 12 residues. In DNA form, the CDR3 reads TGTGCCAGCAGCGGAACGGTCTATACGCAGTATTTT. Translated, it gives CASSGTVYTQYF.

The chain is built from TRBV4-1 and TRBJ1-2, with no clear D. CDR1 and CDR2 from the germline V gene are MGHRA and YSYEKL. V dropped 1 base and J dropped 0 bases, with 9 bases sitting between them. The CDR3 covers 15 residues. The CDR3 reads CASSQVGRANYGYTF. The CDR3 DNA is TGCGCCAGCAGCCAAGTAGGACGAGCTAACTATGGCTACACCTTC.

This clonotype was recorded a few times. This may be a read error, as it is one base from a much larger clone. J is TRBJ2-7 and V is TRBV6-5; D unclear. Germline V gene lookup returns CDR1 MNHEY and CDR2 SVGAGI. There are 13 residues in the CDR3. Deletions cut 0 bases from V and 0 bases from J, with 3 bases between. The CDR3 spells CASSYSHSYEQYF. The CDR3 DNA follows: TGTGCCAGCAGTTACTCGCACTCCTACGAGCAGTACTTC.

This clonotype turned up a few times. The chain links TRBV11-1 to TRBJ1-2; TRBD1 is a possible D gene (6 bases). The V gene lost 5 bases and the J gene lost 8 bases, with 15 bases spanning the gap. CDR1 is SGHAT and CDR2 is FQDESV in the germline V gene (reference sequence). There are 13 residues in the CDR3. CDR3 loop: CASSVADSQGYTF. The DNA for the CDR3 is TGTGCCAGCAGCGTTGCGGACAGCCAGGGCTACACCTTC. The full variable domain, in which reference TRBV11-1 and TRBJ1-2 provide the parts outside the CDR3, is EAEVAQSPRYKITEKSQAVAFWCDPISGHATLYWYRQILGQGPELLVQFQDESVVDDSQLPKDRFSAERLKGVDSTLKIQPAELGDSAMYLCASSVADSQGYTFGSGTRLTVV.

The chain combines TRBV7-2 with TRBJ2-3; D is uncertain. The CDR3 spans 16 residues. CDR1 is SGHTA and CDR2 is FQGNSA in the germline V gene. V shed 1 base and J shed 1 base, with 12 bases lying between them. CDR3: CASSLVGRVGTDTQYF. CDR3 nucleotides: TGTGCCAGCAGCTTAGTTGGTAGAGTGGGCACAGATACGCAGTATTTT.

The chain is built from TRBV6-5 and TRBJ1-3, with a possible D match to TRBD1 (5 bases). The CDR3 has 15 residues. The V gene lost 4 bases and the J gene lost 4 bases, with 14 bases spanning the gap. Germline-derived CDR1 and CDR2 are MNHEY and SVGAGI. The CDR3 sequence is CASSSTTVLGNTIYF. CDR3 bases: TGTGCCAGCAGTTCGACGACAGTCCTCGGAAACACCATATATTTT.

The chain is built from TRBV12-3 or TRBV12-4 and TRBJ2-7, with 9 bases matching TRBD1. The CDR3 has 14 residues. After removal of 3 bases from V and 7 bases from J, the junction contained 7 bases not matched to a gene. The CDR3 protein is CASSFDRGAREQYF. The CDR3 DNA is TGTGCCAGCAGTTTTGACAGGGGGGCGCGTGAGCAGTACTTC.